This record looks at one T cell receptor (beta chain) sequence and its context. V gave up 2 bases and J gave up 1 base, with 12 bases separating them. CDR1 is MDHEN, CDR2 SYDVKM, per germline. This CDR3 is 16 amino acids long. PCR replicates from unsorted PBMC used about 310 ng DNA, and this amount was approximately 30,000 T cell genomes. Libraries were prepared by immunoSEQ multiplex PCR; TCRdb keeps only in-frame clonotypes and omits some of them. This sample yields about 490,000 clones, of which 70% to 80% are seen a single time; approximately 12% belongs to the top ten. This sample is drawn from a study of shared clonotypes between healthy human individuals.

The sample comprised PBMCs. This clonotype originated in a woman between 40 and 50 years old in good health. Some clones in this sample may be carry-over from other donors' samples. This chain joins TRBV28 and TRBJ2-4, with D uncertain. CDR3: CASSLGGGFAKNIQYF. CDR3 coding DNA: TGTGCCAGCAGTTTAGGTGGTGGGTTCGCCAAAAACATTCAGTACTTC. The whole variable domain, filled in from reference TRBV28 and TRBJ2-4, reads DVKVTQSSRYLVKRTGEKVFLECVQDMDHENMFWYRQDPGLGLRLIYFSYDVKMKEKGDIPEGYSVSREKKERFSLILESASTNQTSMYLCASSLGGGFAKNIQYFGAGTRLSVL.